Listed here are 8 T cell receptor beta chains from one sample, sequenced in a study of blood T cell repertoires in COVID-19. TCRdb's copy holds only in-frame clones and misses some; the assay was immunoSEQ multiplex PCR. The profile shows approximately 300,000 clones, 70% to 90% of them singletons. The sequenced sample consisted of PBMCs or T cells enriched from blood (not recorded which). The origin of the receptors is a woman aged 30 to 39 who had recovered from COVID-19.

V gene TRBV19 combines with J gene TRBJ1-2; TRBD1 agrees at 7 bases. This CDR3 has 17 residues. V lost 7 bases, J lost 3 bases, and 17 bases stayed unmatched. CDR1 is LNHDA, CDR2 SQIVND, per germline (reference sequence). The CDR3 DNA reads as TGTGCCAGTACCGCATACCGACAGGGCCTTGCTTACTATGGCTACACCTTC. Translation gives CASTAYRQGLAYYGYTF.

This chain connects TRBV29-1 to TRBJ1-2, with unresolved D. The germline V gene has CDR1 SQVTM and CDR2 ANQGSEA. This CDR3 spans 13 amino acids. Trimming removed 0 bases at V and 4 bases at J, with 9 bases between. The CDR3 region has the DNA TGCAGCGTTGAAGAACTCGCAGGCTATGGCTACACCTTC. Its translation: CSVEELAGYGYTF.

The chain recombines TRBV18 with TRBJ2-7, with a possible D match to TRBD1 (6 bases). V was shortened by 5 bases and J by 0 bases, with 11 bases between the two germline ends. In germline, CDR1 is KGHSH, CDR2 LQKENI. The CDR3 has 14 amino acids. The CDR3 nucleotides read TGTGCCAGCTCATTACGGACAGACTCCTACGAGCAGTACTTC. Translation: CASSLRTDSYEQYF. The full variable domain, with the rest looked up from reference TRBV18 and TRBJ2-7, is NAGVMQNPRHLVRRRGQEARLRCSPMKGHSHVYWYRQLPEEGLKFMVYLQKENIIDESGMPKERFSAEFPKEGPSILRIQQVVRGDSAAYFCASSLRTDSYEQYFGPGTRLTVT.

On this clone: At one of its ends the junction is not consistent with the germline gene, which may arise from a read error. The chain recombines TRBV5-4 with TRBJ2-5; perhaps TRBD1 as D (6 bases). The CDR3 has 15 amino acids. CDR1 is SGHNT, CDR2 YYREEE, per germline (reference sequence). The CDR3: CASTLGASRQETQYF. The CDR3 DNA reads TGTGCCAGCACCTTGGGGGCTAGCCGTCAAGAGACCCAGTACTTC.

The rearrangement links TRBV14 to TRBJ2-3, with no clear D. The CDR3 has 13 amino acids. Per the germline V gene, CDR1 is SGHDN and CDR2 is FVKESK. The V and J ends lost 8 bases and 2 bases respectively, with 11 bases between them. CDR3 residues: CASGTGYTDTQYF. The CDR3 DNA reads TGTGCCAGCGGAACCGGGTACACAGATACGCAGTATTTT.

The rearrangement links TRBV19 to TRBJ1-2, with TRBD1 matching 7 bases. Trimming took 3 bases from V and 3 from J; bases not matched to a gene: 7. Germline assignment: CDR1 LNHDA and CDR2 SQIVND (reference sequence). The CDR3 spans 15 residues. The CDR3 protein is CASSMTGRSHYGYTF. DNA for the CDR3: TGTGCCAGTAGTATGACAGGGCGATCCCACTATGGCTACACCTTC.

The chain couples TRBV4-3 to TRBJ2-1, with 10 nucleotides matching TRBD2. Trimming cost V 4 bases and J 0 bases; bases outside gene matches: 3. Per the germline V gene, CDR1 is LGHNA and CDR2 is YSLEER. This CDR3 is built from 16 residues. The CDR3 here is CASSLGLARSYNEQFF. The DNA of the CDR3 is TGCGCCAGCAGCCTGGGACTAGCGCGCTCCTACAATGAGCAGTTCTTC.

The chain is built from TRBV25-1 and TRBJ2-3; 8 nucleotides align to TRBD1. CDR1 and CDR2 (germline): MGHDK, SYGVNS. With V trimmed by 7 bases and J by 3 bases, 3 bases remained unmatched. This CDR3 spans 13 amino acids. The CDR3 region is CASTRTGTDTQYF. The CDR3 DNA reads TGTGCCAGCACACGGACAGGGACAGATACGCAGTATTTT. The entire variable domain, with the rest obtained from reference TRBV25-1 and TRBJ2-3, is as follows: EADIYQTPRYLVIGTGKKITLECSQTMGHDKMYWYQQDPGMELHLIHYSYGVNSTEKGDLSSESTVSRIRTEHFPLTLESARPSHTSQYLCASTRTGTDTQYFGPGTRLTVL.